These 7 T cell receptor beta chains originate from one sample sequenced in a study of blood T cell repertoires in COVID-19. Method: immunoSEQ multiplex PCR; TCRdb's copy keeps in-frame clones and lacks some. The sample contains 58,000 or so clones, less than 90% of which appear only once. The sequencing input was peripheral blood. These receptors were taken from a woman aged 70-85 years with active COVID-19.

The V gene is TRBV5-1, the J gene TRBJ1-3, with a possible D match to TRBD1 (5 bases). This CDR3 has 12 residues. V lost 0 bases and J 8 bases, leaving 6 bases between the germline ends. The germline V gene encodes CDR1 SGHRS and CDR2 YFSETQ. The CDR3 nucleotides are TGCGCCAGCAGCTTGGAAGGGGACACCATATATTTT. This sequence encodes CASSLEGDTIYF.

This chain links TRBV7-8 with TRBJ2-1; 13 nucleotides agree with TRBD2. In germline, CDR1 is SGHVS, CDR2 FQNEAQ. V shed 3 bases, J shed 4 bases, and the junction held 0 bases outside the gene matches. There are 15 residues in the CDR3. The CDR3 loop reads CASSLTSGRYNEQFF. Written as DNA, the CDR3 is TGTGCCAGCAGCTTGACTAGCGGGAGGTACAATGAGCAGTTCTTC.

This chain joins TRBV4-2 and TRBJ2-7, with 9 bases identical to TRBD1. The J segment lost 3 bases and the V segment lost 1 base, leaving 16 bases of the junction unmatched. The CDR3 is made up of 19 amino acids. From germline, CDR1 is LGHNA and CDR2 YNFKEQ. The CDR3 DNA reads as TGTGCCAGCAGCCAAGCCTTTTTGACCGGGACAGGGACCTTCTACGAGCAGTACTTC. Protein product: CASSQAFLTGTGTFYEQYF.

This chain joins TRBV6-6 and TRBJ2-7, with 7 bases identical to TRBD1. Germline-derived CDR1 and CDR2 are MNHNY and SVGAGI (reference sequence). This CDR3 comprises 16 residues. Unmatched junction bases numbered 8, after V lost 0 bases and J lost 3 bases. The CDR3: CASSYSALDRYYEQYF. In DNA form, the CDR3 reads TGTGCCAGCAGTTACTCCGCCCTGGACAGGTACTACGAGCAGTACTTC.

The chain carries TRBV19 and TRBJ2-7; TRBD1 agrees at 11 bases. The CDR3 length is 15 residues. With 3 bases clipped from V and 4 bases from J, the junction kept 5 bases outside the gene matches. Germline-derived CDR1 and CDR2 are LNHDA and SQIVND (reference sequence). CDR3 sequence (DNA): TGTGCCAGTAGTATCCCGGGACAGGGGGGATACGAGCAGTACTTC. Protein product: CASSIPGQGGYEQYF.

The genes are TRBV7-2 and TRBJ1-5, with TRBD1 as a possible D gene (5 bases). There are 15 residues in the CDR3. Trimming cost V 1 base and J 4 bases, with 11 bases left between them. Germline V lookup: CDR1 SGHTA, CDR2 FQGNSA. The CDR3 sequence is CASSLEGKGNQPQHF. CDR3 in DNA: TGTGCCAGCAGCTTAGAAGGCAAGGGGAATCAGCCCCAGCATTTT.

The V and J genes are TRBV5-1 and TRBJ2-5; 9 positions match TRBD1. Per the germline V gene, CDR1 is SGHRS and CDR2 is YFSETQ. J was trimmed by 3 bases and V by 4 bases; bases with no gene match: 7. This CDR3 has 15 residues. As DNA, the CDR3 is TGCGCCAGCAGCGGCGGGACAGGGAGAGAAGAGACCCAGTACTTC. Translating it yields CASSGGTGREETQYF.